This T cell receptor beta chain was observed in a study of cytomegalovirus exposure and HLA in healthy donors. On this clone itself: As yet, its antigen is unknown.

The primer mix had 60 Vbeta and 13 Jbeta primers. The table came from immunoSEQ multiplex PCR; TCRdb's copy has only in-frame clones and leaves some out. This repertoire comprises around 140,000 clones; its ten largest clones make up less than 2%. The CDR3 consists of 14 residues. V shed 6 bases, J shed 11 bases, and the junction held 10 bases outside the gene matches. Germline loops: CDR1 MNHNS, CDR2 SASEGT. Notes on the study in general: Reported findings show TCR beta sequences accurately forecast HLA-A and HLA-B alleles in most subjects. Later, TCR association rates were found to vary by HLA locus, highest for DRB1 and lowest for HLA-C. Owing to their indistinguishability, certain V segments, notably TRBV6-2 and TRBV6-3, were excluded.

The chain couples TRBV6-1 to TRBJ1-5; 10 bases fit TRBD1. The sequencing sample was made of PBMCs. This TCR derives from a middle-aged woman in good health and CMV-seronegative. CDR3 in DNA: TGTGCCAGCAGGAGGGGACAGGGGTTGAGGGCCCAGCATTTT. Residues: CASRRGQGLRAQHF.